This entry features one T cell receptor beta chain sequence. This clone was detected a few times. Its antigen is not yet known. Per-base qualities were not stored, and no clone one base away is much larger. The CDR3 has 15 amino acids, counting the end cysteine and phenylalanine. The kept DNA is CDR3 alone, 45 bases in frame from the first base. CDR1 SNHLY and CDR2 FYNNEI were looked up in the germline V gene. V loses 7 bases of germline sequence and J loses 10 bases, and the interval between the two ends is 20 bases. The sample belongs to a study of radiation and T cells in renal cell carcinoma (dated by TCRdb to the early 2020s). Context from the whole study: A total of around 50 samples underwent TCR beta sequencing, made up of about 26 tumors and about 27 peripheral blood samples. Across all 55 or so samples, several million unique CDR3 nucleotide sequences encoding around 2.8 million unique CDR3 amino acid sequences were identified. General conclusions and limits of the study: Compared with control tumors, irradiated tumors had a greater number of dominant CDR3 motifs, and those motifs took up a bigger portion of the repertoire. TCR clonality was higher in irradiated tumors than in controls, as the top 100 clonotypes made up an average of around 54% of the repertoire in irradiated tumors compared with 43% in nephrectomy-only tumors. Only small tumor regions of 0.8 to 1 g were available, so intratumoral heterogeneity was not captured. With a single-armed trial design, the study had no way to address how radiation dose or scheduling affects the TCR repertoire.

TCR beta libraries were generated from genomic DNA with the immunoSEQ kit, following the manufacturer's recommendations. For library preparation, a first multiplex PCR was performed with proprietary primers, followed by a second PCR in which unique barcodes were added, and bead cleanups were performed after each round. Each sample batch included a kit-provided positive control reaction and a negative control reaction. The final libraries underwent checking on an Agilent 4200 TapeStation D1000 ScreenTape, volumetric pooling, and quantification by qPCR. Sequencing was performed on an Illumina NextSeq500 using a MidOutput 150-cycle cartridge, with 156 Read1 cycles, 15 Index1 cycles, and the kit custom primers. The pooled library was loaded at 0.95 to 1 pM, with an approximately 21% PhiX control spiked in. The original methods were these. Vendor-processed data were analyzed in R, and a clonotype was defined as all T cells sharing the same CDR3 nucleotide sequence. In the clone abundance analyses, frequencies were normalized to the 10,000 most abundant clones in each sample. Public T cell clones, which averaged fewer than five per sample, were excluded before analysis. ImmunoMap was used for dominant motif analysis with the PAM10 matrix, a gap penalty of 30, and a homology threshold of 0.3, and any motif reaching a cumulative frequency of at least 0.01 was considered dominant. TCRdb stores this immuneACCESS table with in-frame sequences only. Part of the clones is absent; in the studies checked, under half of the shortfall reflects unresolved V genes, and no reason is known for the rest. That table is the source of V, J and clone size, and D and trimming were worked out from the DNA. This sample comprises 20,000 or so clones, more than 50% of them detected only once. The ten largest clones add up to approximately 21% of the sample.

The time point label corresponds to: tumor resected at nephrectomy. The treatment or condition label corresponds to: treatment-naive control, cytoreductive nephrectomy. The control tumors were taken from treatment-naive renal cell carcinoma patients who had cytoreductive nephrectomy with no earlier radiation. Renal cell carcinoma with clear cell pathology was present in all patients. The control tumors sequenced for TCR were resected between 2011 and 2014 from 11 males and several females whose median age was roughly 55 years (range roughly 40 to 90). The tumors were dissociated mechanically, digested with collagenase/hyaluronidase at 37 degrees C, processed in gentleMACS C tubes, and kept in liquid nitrogen. The QIAamp DNA Blood Mini Kit (Qiagen) was used to prepare genomic DNA for TCR sequencing. Only samples passing all quality control checks were included in the analyses.

The TCR was taken from a human donor with renal cell carcinoma. The sample consisted of tumor tissue, taken from a patient whose treatment was nephrectomy without radiotherapy. The rearranged segments are TRBV2 and TRBJ1-6; confidence is insufficient to name the D gene. The CDR3 is CASTSGMGGGSPLHF. The nucleotide sequence reads TGTGCCAGCACTTCTGGAATGGGAGGAGGGTCACCCCTCCACTTT.